This T cell receptor (beta chain) was retrieved from a study of T cell repertoires in cytomegalovirus infection (dated by TCRdb to about 2019). In terms of the full investigation: Donor HLA type was relevant to the analysis, as public TCR beta signatures indicated carriage of CMV infection together with the matching HLA type. General findings and caveats noted by the study authors: The ex vivo response was dominated by HLA-C-restricted CMV-specific TCR beta clonotypes, and the single most frequent clonotype in two of eight donors was supplied by these HLA-C-restricted clonotypes. In both this cohort and an independent roughly 350-donor cohort, the cumulative frequency of public TCR beta family members distinguished carriers of CMV infection plus the relevant HLA type.

For this chain, trimming is 6 bases at the V end and 4 bases at the J end, and the number of junction bases without a gene match is 7. Reading from cysteine to phenylalanine, the CDR3 counts 14 amino acids. Kept here is only the CDR3 DNA, which spans 42 bases and is read in frame from base 1. Reads for this sample came from an Illumina HiSeq 1500. Through fastp at Q25 and MiXCR, TCRdb rebuilt clones from the public reads, retaining in-frame beta chains. Each CDR3 protein appears once, grouped with its most common genes and DNA. This sample gives 150,000 to 200,000 distinct CDR3 sequences in total; roughly 9.8% of them show up just once. The ten largest clones capture about 4.2% of the sample. This clonotype was seen repeatedly, ten times or more. Its antigen remains undetermined. The record has no base qualities; no much larger clone is one base away.

Sequenced sample: PBMCs. The sequence links TRBV12-3 or TRBV12-4 to TRBJ2-3, and TRBD2 aligns with 7 junction nucleotides. The receptor's source is a human donor in good health (CMV status not recorded). Some clones in this sample may be carry-over from other donors' samples. The nucleotide sequence is given as TGTGCCAGCAGCCGTACTAGCGCGGCAGATACGCAGTATTTT. This yields the protein CASSRTSAADTQYF.